This T cell receptor (beta chain) was observed in a study of CD8+ T cells in alopecia areata. Reverse transcribed after extraction, RNA yielded cDNA as the sequencing template. The data were produced by immunoSEQ multiplex PCR, yet TCRdb's version contains in-frame clones alone and is incomplete. The profile covers approximately 150,000 clones, with roughly 60% appearing a single time and around 34% taken by the ten largest. Worth noting for this clone: Its antigen is not identified.

Study observations and caveats: Scalp lesions, especially in alopecia totalis/universalis, had higher clonality than normal scalp.

The specimen sequenced was CD8+ T cells sorted from blood. This TCR came from a human donor in good health.

The CDR3 loop is CASSHEGGGYEQFF. CDR3 sequence (DNA): TGTGCCAGCTCACACGAGGGAGGGGGCTATGAGCAGTTCTTC. The V gene is TRBV18, the J gene TRBJ2-1; the D call may be TRBD1 or TRBD2 (7 bases each). Germline CDR1 is KGHSH and CDR2 is LQKENI. The V gene lost 4 bases and the J gene lost 8 bases, with 15 bases spanning the gap. The CDR3 runs 14 residues. Together with reference TRBV18 and TRBJ2-1, the CDR3 gives the full variable domain: NAGVMQNPRHLVRRRGQEARLRCSPMKGHSHVYWYRQLPEEGLKFMVYLQKENIIDESGMPKERFSAEFPKEGPSILRIQQVVRGDSAAYFCASSHEGGGYEQFFGPGTRLTVL.